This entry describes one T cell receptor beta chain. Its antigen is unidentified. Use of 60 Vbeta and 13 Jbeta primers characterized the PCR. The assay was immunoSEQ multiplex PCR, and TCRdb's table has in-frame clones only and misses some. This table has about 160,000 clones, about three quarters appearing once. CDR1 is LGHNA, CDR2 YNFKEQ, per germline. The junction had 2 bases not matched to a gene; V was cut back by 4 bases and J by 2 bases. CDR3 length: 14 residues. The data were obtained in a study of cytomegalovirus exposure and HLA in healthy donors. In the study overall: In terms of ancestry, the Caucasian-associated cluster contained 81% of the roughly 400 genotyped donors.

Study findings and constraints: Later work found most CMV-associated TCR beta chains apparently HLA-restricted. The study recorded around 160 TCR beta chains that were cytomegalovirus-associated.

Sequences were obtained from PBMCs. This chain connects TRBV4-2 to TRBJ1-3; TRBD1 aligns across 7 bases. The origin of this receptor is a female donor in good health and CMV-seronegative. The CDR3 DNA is TGTGCCAGCAGCCTACAGGGGCCTGGAAACACCATATATTTT. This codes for CASSLQGPGNTIYF.